Listed here are 21 T cell receptor beta chains from one sample, sequenced in a study of T cell changes during pregnancy in multiple sclerosis. Using immunoSEQ multiplex PCR, the repertoire was profiled, and TCRdb retains in-frame clones only, with some absent. The data contain 32,000 or so clones, roughly nine tenths of them singletons. The starting material was CD8+ T cells from peripheral blood mononuclear cells, obtained in the first trimester of pregnancy. Receptors were obtained from a female donor with multiple sclerosis, enrolled in a pregnancy study.

For the CDR3, the DNA is TGCGCCAGCAGTCAACGGACTAGGTTAAACTATGGCTACACCTTC. This codes for CASSQRTRLNYGYTF. The V gene is TRBV23-1, the J gene TRBJ1-2, with D unclear. TRBV23-1 is an ORF, with its function uncertain. The CDR3 runs to 15 residues. Trimming stripped 2 bases from V and 2 bases from J, with 12 bases between.

The V gene is TRBV28, the J gene TRBJ2-3; 9 nucleotides line up with TRBD1. Germline CDR1 MDHEN, CDR2 SYDVKM. The CDR3 has 16 residues. The ends lost 6 bases at V and 1 base at J; junction bases unmatched: 8. CDR3 sequence reads: CASSPSRDRGTDTQYF. The CDR3 region has the DNA TGTGCCAGCAGCCCTTCGCGGGACAGGGGCACAGATACGCAGTATTTT. The full variable domain, in which reference TRBV28 and TRBJ2-3 provide the parts outside the CDR3, is DVKVTQSSRYLVKRTGEKVFLECVQDMDHENMFWYRQDPGLGLRLIYFSYDVKMKEKGDIPEGYSVSREKKERFSLILESASTNQTSMYLCASSPSRDRGTDTQYFGPGTRLTVL.

J is TRBJ2-7 and V is TRBV7-9; 13 bases are a match to TRBD2. Germline CDR1 and CDR2: SEHNR and FQNEAQ (reference sequence). The trim removed 4 bases at V and 3 bases at J, leaving 3 bases unmatched. This CDR3 region has 15 residues. The CDR3 nucleotides read TGTGCCAGCAGCTCCGGGACTAGCGGGATCTACGAGCAGTACTTC. Its protein product is CASSSGTSGIYEQYF.

The chain employs TRBV29-1 and TRBJ2-3; D is perhaps TRBD2 (7 bases). The germline V and J ends were trimmed by 7 bases and 1 base, with 15 bases remaining between them. Germline lookup yields CDR1 SQVTM and CDR2 ANQGSEA. The CDR3 sequence is 14 residues long. The chain's CDR3 is CSGAGGHGTDTQYF. As DNA, the CDR3 is TGCAGCGGAGCCGGGGGGCATGGCACAGATACGCAGTATTTT.

The rearrangement uses TRBV27 and TRBJ2-7; tentative D call: TRBD1 (5 bases). Trimming left V 4 bases short and J 2 bases short, with 9 bases between. The V gene's germline CDR1 is MNHEY and CDR2 SMNVEV (reference sequence). The CDR3 runs to 13 residues. This CDR3 reads CASSSDIAYEQYF. The CDR3 region has the DNA TGTGCCAGCAGTTCGGACATCGCCTACGAGCAGTACTTC.

The V gene is TRBV9, the J gene TRBJ1-5; perhaps TRBD1 as D (5 bases). The CDR3 has 15 amino acids. The ends were cut back, 3 bases at V and 3 bases at J, with 13 bases in the middle. Germline lookup yields CDR1 SGDLS and CDR2 YYNGEE. The CDR3 sequence: CASSGGGGFNQPQHF. The CDR3 coding sequence is TGTGCCAGCAGCGGGGGGGGAGGTTTCAATCAGCCCCAGCATTTT.

V and J are TRBV6-6 and TRBJ1-5; a weak D match, TRBD1 (6 bases). The CDR3 is made up of 15 amino acids. CDR1 and CDR2 (germline): MNHNY, SVGAGI (reference sequence). Trimming removed 5 bases from V and 3 bases from J, with 14 bases in between. For the CDR3, the DNA is TGTGCCAGCAGTGACGACAGGTTCTTCAATCAGCCCCAGCATTTT. Protein: CASSDDRFFNQPQHF.

This chain connects TRBV6-5 to TRBJ1-2, with a possible D match to TRBD1 (5 bases). Germline V gene data show CDR1 as MNHEY and CDR2 as SVGAGI. The CDR3 spans 13 residues. V was cut by 8 bases and J by 3 bases, with 13 bases left in between. This chain's CDR3 is CASRGGEDYGYTF. The CDR3 bases are TGTGCCAGCCGAGGAGGGGAGGACTATGGCTACACCTTC.

The V and J genes are TRBV13 and TRBJ2-2; 11 bases fit TRBD2. V gave up 2 bases and J gave up 6 bases; unmatched junction bases: 2. CDR1 is PRHDT and CDR2 is FYEKMQ in the germline V gene (reference sequence). The CDR3 has 15 residues. The CDR3 sequence is CASSLPGLAAGELFF. CDR3 sequence (DNA): TGTGCCAGCAGCTTACCGGGACTAGCGGCCGGGGAGCTGTTTTTT. The full variable domain, in which reference TRBV13 and TRBJ2-2 provide the parts outside the CDR3, is AAGVIQSPRHLIKEKRETATLKCYPIPRHDTVYWYQQGPGQDPQFLISFYEKMQSDKGSIPDRFSAQQFSDYHSELNMSSLELGDSALYFCASSLPGLAAGELFFGEGSRLTVL.

The chain recombines TRBV6-1 with TRBJ2-1; TRBD1 matches at 7 bases. Germline V gene data show CDR1 as MNHNS and CDR2 as SASEGT. The CDR3 sequence is 15 residues long. Trimming removed 3 bases from V and 2 bases from J; junction bases left unmatched: 4. In DNA form, the CDR3 reads TGTGCCAGCAGTGATTGGCAGGGGGCCTACAATGAGCAGTTCTTC. Translating gives CASSDWQGAYNEQFF.

This chain links TRBV5-8 with TRBJ1-1; 10 positions match TRBD1. This CDR3 is built from 15 residues. The V and J ends lost 2 bases and 3 bases, in that order; junction bases with no gene match: 4. Germline values: CDR1 SGHTS, CDR2 YDEGEE. CDR3: CASSFPGTGDTEAFF. In nucleotides, the CDR3 is TGTGCCAGCAGCTTTCCCGGGACAGGGGACACTGAAGCTTTCTTT.

The count of this clone is one. The V gene is TRBV6-5, the J gene TRBJ2-1; 8 bases fit TRBD2. The length of the CDR3 is 15 residues. Germline lookup yields CDR1 MNHEY and CDR2 SVGAGI. V lost 10 bases and J lost 6; bases outside the gene matches: 14. The DNA of the CDR3 is TGTGCCATCGGTGGTACTAGCGGAATGGGCAATGAGCAGTTCTTC. Translation: CAIGGTSGMGNEQFF.

A few counts support this clone. V gene TRBV16 combines with J gene TRBJ1-1, with D perhaps TRBD1 (5 bases). Trimming left V 4 bases short and J 4 bases short, with 10 bases between. The germline V gene encodes CDR1 KGHSY and CDR2 FQNENV. The CDR3 is 13 residues long. CDR3 DNA: TGTGCCAGCAGCCCAGGGAGGAGCACTGAAGCTTTCTTT. Translation gives CASSPGRSTEAFF.

This chain links TRBV28 with TRBJ2-7; the match to TRBD1 covers 7 bases. Germline CDR1 is MDHEN and CDR2 is SYDVKM. J gave up 3 bases and V 1 base, and 12 bases lay outside the gene matches. CDR3 length equals 17 residues. The CDR3 reads CASSLSVMTGIYYEQYF. In DNA form, the CDR3 reads TGTGCCAGCAGTTTATCCGTGATGACAGGGATTTACTACGAGCAGTACTTC.

The chain couples TRBV9 to TRBJ2-5, with 10 positions matching TRBD2. The CDR3 consists of 15 residues. Per germline, CDR1 SGDLS and CDR2 YYNGEE. With V trimmed by 4 bases and J by 1 base, 4 bases remained unmatched. Written as DNA, the CDR3 is TGTGCCAGCAGCTCTAGCGGGAGTGGCCAAGAGACCCAGTACTTC. Encoded protein: CASSSSGSGQETQYF.

The chain is built from TRBV29-1 and TRBJ2-1; tentatively, D is TRBD1 (5 bases). Germline V gene sequence: CDR1 SQVTM, CDR2 ANQGSEA. The CDR3 sequence is 16 residues long. V was pared by 8 bases and J by 1 base, with 21 bases between. CDR3 amino acids: CSLTGDAPFSYNEQFF. DNA of the CDR3: TGCAGCCTTACAGGAGACGCTCCCTTTTCCTACAATGAGCAGTTCTTC.

The chain has TRBV28 and TRBJ1-1; D call uncertain. Germline CDR1 reads MDHEN; CDR2 reads SYDVKM. The germline V and J ends were trimmed by 6 bases and 0 bases, with 8 bases remaining between them. The CDR3 totals 13 residues. The CDR3 reads CASRVGMNTEAFF. CDR3 coding DNA: TGTGCCAGCAGGGTGGGCATGAACACTGAAGCTTTCTTT.

This chain links TRBV6-6 with TRBJ2-7, with 9 bases that match TRBD1. Germline V gene sequence: CDR1 MNHNY, CDR2 SVGAGI (reference sequence). V trimming: 5 bases; J trimming: 4 bases; junction bases outside the gene matches: 9. The CDR3 consists of 15 residues. CDR3 bases: TGTGCCAGCAGTCCCCCCGGGACAGGGAGTTACGAGCAGTACTTC. Its protein product is CASSPPGTGSYEQYF.

This chain uses TRBV7-6 with TRBJ2-6; TRBD2 is a possible D gene (6 bases). V lost 0 bases to trimming and J lost 0 bases, with 15 bases between them. This CDR3 has 19 amino acids. Per the germline V gene, CDR1 is SGHVS and CDR2 is FNYEAQ. CDR3 nucleotides: TGTGCCAGCAGCTTAGCTGGTACGGGACTCTTCTCTGGGGCCAACGTCCTGACTTTC. This encodes CASSLAGTGLFSGANVLTF.

V gene TRBV19 combines with J gene TRBJ1-5, with D perhaps TRBD1 (6 bases). V was trimmed by 4 bases and J by 0 bases, leaving 22 bases between them. The CDR3 consists of 19 residues. CDR1 and CDR2 (germline): LNHDA, SQIVND (reference sequence). The CDR3 loop is CASSTAGAHVLYSNQPQHF. DNA of the CDR3: TGTGCCAGTAGTACCGCAGGGGCCCACGTACTTTATAGCAATCAGCCCCAGCATTTT. The full variable domain, in which reference TRBV19 and TRBJ1-5 provide the parts outside the CDR3, is DGGITQSPKYLFRKEGQNVTLSCEQNLNHDAMYWYRQDPGQGLRLIYYSQIVNDFQKGDIAEGYSVSREKKESFPLTVTSAQKNPTAFYLCASSTAGAHVLYSNQPQHFGDGTRLSIL.

This CDR3 reads CASSLVWQGAGDEQFF. The CDR3 DNA sequence: TGTGCCAGCAGCTTAGTCTGGCAGGGGGCAGGTGATGAGCAGTTCTTC. The V gene is TRBV7-9, the J gene TRBJ2-1; the match to TRBD1 covers 8 bases. The J segment lost 8 bases and the V segment lost 1 base, leaving 10 bases of the junction unmatched. This CDR3 has 16 residues. Germline CDR1 is SEHNR and CDR2 is FQNEAQ (reference sequence). Full variable domain (remainder filled in from reference TRBV7-9 and TRBJ2-1): DTGVSQNPRHKITKRGQNVTFRCDPISEHNRLYWYRQTLGQGPEFLTYFQNEAQLEKSRLLSDRFSAERPKGSFSTLEIQRTEQGDSAMYLCASSLVWQGAGDEQFFGPGTRLTVL.